This T cell receptor beta chain was sequenced for a study of PD-L1 blockade in urothelial cancer. Study as a whole: Typically, measured as a median, blood samples had roughly 140,000 T cells.

Time point noted: pretreatment peripheral blood. Measured with immunoSEQ multiplex PCR; TCRdb has only the in-frame clones, and not every one. The sample has some 38,000 clones; about 82% are singletons. V lost 7 bases, J lost 7 bases, and 25 bases lay in between. This CDR3 region has 17 residues. CDR1 and CDR2 from the germline V gene are SGHTA and FQGNSA. The V and J genes are TRBV7-2 and TRBJ2-2; the D gene is possibly TRBD2 (5 bases). The material was PBMCs, obtained around atezolizumab (anti-PD-L1) treatment. The source of this sequence is a man older than 75 with urothelial cancer. In DNA form, the CDR3 reads TGTGCCAGCACTTCGCCAATGAGCGGCCATTTGCGCGGGGAGCTGTTTTTT. Translated, it gives CASTSPMSGHLRGELFF.